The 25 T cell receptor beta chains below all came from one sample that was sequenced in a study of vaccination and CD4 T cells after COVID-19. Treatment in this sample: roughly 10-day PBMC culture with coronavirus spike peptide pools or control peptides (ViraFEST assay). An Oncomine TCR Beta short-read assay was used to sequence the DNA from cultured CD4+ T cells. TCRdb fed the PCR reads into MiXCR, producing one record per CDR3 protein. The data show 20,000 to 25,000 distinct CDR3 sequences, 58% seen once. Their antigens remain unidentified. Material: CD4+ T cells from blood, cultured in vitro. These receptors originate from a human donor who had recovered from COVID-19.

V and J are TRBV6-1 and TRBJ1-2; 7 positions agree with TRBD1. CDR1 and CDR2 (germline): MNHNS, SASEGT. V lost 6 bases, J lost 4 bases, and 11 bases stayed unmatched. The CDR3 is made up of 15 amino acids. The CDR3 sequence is CASSRGGQTSYGYTF. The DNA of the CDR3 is TGTGCCAGCAGCCGCGGGGGACAGACTTCCTATGGCTACACCTTC.

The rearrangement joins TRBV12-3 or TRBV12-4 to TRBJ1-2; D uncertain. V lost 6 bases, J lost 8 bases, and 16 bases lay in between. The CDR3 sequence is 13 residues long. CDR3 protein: CASSNRALGGYTF. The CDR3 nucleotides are TGTGCCAGCAGCAACCGGGCCTTGGGAGGCTACACCTTC.

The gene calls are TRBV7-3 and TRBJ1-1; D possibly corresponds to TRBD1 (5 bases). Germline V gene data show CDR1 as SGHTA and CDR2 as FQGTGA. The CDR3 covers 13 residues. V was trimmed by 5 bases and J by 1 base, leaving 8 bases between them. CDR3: CASSTGPNTEAFF. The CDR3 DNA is TGTGCCAGCAGCACGGGGCCGAACACTGAAGCTTTCTTT.

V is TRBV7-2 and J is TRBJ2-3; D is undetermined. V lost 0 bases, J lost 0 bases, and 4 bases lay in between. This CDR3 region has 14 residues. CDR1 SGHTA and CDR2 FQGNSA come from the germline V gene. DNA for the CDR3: TGTGCCAGCAGCTTAGCGGGCAGCACAGATACGCAGTATTTT. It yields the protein CASSLAGSTDTQYF.

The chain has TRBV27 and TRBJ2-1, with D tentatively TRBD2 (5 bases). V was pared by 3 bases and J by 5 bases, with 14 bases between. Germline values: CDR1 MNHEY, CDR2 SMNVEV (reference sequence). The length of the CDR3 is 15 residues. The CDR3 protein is CASSFLRLRHNEQFF. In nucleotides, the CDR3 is TGTGCCAGCAGTTTTTTGAGACTAAGGCACAATGAGCAGTTCTTC.

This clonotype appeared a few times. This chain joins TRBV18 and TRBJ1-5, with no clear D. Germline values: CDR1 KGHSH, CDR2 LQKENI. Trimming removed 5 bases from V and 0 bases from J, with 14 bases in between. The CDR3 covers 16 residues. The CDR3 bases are TGTGCCAGCTCAGCCTCGGGCTTCAGTAGCAATCAGCCCCAGCATTTT. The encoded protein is CASSASGFSSNQPQHF.

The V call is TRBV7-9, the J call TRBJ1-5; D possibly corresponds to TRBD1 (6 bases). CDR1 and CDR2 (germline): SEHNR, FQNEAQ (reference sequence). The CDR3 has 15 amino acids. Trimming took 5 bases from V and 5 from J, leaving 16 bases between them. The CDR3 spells CASSRGGQGHQPQHF. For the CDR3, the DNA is TGTGCCAGCAGCCGGGGGGGGCAGGGCCATCAGCCCCAGCATTTT.

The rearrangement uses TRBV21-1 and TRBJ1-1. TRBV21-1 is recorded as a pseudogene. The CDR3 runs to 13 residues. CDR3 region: CASSHSMNTEAFF. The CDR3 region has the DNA TGTGCCAGCAGCCACAGTATGAACACTGAAGCTTTCTTT.

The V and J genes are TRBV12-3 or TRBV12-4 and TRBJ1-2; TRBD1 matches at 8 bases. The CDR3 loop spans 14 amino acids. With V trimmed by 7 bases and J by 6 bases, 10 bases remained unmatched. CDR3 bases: TGTGCCAGCATCTCGAACAGGGGGTTTGATGGCTACACCTTC. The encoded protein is CASISNRGFDGYTF.

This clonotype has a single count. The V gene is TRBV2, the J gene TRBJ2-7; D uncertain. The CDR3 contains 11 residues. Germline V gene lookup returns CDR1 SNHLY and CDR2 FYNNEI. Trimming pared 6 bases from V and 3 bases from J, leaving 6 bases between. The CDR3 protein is CASRTNYEQYF. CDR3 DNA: TGTGCCAGCAGGACGAACTACGAGCAGTACTTC.

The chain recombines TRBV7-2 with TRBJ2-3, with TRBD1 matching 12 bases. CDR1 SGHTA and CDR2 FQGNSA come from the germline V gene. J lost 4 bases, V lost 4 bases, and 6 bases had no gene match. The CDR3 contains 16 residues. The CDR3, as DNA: TGTGCCAGCAGCTACGTGGGGACAGGGGGCTCAGATACGCAGTATTTT. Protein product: CASSYVGTGGSDTQYF.

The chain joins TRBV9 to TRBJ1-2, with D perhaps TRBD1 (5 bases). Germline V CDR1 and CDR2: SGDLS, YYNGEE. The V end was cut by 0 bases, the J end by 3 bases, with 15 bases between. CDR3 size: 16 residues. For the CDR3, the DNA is TGTGCCAGCAGCGTAGCTGCTGGGGCTGGGGACTATGGCTACACCTTC. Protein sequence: CASSVAAGAGDYGYTF.

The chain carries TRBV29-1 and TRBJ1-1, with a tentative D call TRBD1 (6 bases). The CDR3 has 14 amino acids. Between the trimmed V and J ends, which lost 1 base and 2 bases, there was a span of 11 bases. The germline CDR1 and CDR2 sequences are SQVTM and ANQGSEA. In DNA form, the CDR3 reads TGCAGCGTTGAAGTGAGGGGGGGCAACACTGAAGCTTTCTTT. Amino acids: CSVEVRGGNTEAFF.

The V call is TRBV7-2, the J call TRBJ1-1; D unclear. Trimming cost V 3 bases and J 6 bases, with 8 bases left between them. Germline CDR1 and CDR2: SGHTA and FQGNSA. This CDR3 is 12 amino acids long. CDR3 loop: CTSSFGRAEAFF. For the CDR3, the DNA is TGTACCAGCAGCTTCGGGCGGGCTGAAGCTTTCTTT.

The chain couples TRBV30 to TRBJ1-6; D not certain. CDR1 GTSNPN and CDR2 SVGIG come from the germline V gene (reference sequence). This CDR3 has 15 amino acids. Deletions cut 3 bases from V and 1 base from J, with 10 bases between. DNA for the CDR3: TGTGCCTGGAGCCGGAAAGTTTCCTATAATTCACCCCTCCACTTT. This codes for CAWSRKVSYNSPLHF.

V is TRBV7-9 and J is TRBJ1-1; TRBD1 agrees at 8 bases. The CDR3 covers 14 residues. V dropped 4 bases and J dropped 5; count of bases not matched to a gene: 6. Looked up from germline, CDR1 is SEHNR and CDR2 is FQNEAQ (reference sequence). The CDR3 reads CASSYGTGRTEAFF. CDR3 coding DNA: TGTGCCAGCAGCTACGGGACAGGCAGGACTGAAGCTTTCTTT.

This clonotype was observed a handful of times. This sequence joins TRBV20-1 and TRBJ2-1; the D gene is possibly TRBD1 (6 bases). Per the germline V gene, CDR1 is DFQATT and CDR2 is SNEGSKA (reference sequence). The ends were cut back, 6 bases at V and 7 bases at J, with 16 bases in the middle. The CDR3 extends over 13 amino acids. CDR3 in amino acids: CSAHRQVLNEQFF. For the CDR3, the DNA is TGCAGTGCCCACCGACAGGTTCTAAATGAGCAGTTCTTC.

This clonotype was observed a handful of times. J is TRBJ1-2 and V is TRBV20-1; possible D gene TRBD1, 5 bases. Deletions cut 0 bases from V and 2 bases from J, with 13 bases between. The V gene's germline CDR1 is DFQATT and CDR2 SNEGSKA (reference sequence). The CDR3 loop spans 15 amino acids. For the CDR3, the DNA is TGCAGTGCTAGAGATATAGACAGAAGCAACTATGGCTACACCTTC. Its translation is CSARDIDRSNYGYTF.

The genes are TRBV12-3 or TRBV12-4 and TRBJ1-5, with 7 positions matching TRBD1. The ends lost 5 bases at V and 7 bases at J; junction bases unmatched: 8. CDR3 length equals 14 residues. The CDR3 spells CASSPDREGQPQHF. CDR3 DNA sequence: TGTGCCAGCAGTCCAGACAGGGAGGGGCAGCCCCAGCATTTT.

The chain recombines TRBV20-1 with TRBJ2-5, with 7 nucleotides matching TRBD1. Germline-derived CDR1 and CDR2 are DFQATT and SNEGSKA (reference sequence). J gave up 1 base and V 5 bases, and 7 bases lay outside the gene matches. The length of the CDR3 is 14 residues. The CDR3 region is CSAGPWDSQETQYF. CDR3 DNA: TGCAGTGCTGGGCCGTGGGACAGCCAAGAGACCCAGTACTTC.

CDR3 sequence reads: CATQVGGLLNTEAFF. The CDR3 bases are TGTGCCACCCAGGTAGGGGGCCTCCTGAACACTGAAGCTTTCTTT. The chain carries TRBV6-2 or TRBV6-3 and TRBJ1-1; 7 bases are shared with TRBD1. The CDR3 totals 15 residues. Germline V gene lookup returns CDR1 MNHEY and CDR2 SVGEGT. V dropped 10 bases and J dropped 0; count of bases not matched to a gene: 11.

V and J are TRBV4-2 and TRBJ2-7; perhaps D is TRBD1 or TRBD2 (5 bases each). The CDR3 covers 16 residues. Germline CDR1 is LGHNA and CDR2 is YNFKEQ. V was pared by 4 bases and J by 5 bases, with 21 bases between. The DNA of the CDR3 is TGTGCCAGCAGCCCGAACCGGGGCACCTCCGGTGACGAGCAGTACTTC. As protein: CASSPNRGTSGDEQYF.

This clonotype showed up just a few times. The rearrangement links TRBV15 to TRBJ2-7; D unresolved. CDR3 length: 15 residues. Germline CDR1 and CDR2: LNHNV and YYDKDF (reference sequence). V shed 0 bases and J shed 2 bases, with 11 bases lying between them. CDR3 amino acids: CATSRDLNRAYEQYF. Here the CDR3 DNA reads TGTGCCACCAGCAGAGATTTGAACCGGGCCTACGAGCAGTACTTC.

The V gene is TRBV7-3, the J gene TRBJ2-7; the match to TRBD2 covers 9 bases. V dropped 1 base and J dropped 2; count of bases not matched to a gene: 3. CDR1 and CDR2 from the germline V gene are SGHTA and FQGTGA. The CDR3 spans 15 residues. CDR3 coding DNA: TGTGCCAGCAGCTTAAGGGGCGGGGGGGCCTACGAGCAGTACTTC. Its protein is CASSLRGGGAYEQYF.

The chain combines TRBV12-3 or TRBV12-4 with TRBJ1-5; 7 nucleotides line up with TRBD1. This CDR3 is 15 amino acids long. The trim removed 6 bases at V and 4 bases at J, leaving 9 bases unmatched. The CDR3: CASSPTGAGNQPQHF. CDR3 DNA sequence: TGTGCCAGCAGCCCCACAGGGGCGGGAAATCAGCCCCAGCATTTT.